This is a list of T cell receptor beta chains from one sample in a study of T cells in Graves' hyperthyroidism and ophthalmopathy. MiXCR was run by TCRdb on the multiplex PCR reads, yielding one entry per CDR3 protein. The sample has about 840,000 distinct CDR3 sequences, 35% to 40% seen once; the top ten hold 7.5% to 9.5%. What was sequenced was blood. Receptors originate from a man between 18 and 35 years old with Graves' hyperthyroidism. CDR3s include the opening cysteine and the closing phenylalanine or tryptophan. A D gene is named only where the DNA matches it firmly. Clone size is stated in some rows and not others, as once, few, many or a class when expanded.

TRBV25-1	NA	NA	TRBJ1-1	CASLNGPQDTEAFF	TGTGCCAGCTTAAACGGCCCGCAGGACACTGAAGCTTTCTTT
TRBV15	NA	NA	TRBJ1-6	CATSREPGRYNSPLHF	TGTGCCACTAGCAGGGAACCGGGACGGTATAATTCACCCCTCCACTTT
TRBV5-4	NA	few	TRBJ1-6	CASSLTRADSPLHF	TGTGCCAGCAGCTTAACCCGGGCGGATTCACCCCTCCACTTT
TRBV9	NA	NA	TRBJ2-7	CASLAADSEQYF	TGTGCCAGCTTGGCCGCAGACAGCGAGCAGTACTTC
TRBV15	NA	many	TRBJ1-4	CATSRTRHTLDEKLFF	TGTGCCACCAGCAGAACCAGACATACCTTAGATGAAAAACTGTTTTTT
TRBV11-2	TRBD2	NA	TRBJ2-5	CASTELVAGFPWETQYF	TGTGCCAGCACCGAACTAGTAGCGGGATTCCCCTGGGAGACCCAGTACTTC
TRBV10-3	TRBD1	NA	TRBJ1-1	CATGTGTSGTEAFF	TGTGCCACCGGGACAGGGACATCGGGGACTGAAGCTTTCTTT
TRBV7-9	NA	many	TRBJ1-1	CASSLLQGGAFF	TGTGCCAGCAGCTTACTTCAGGGAGGTGCTTTCTTT
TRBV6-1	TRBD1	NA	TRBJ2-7	CASSGLTGKPDEQYF	TGTGCCAGCAGTGGGTTGACAGGGAAGCCCGACGAGCAGTACTTC
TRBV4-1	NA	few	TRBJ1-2	CASSQDPSDGNYGYTF	TGCGCCAGCAGCCAAGATCCCTCTGACGGAAACTATGGCTACACCTTC
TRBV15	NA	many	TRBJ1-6	CATSPLRNSPLHF	TGTGCCACCAGTCCCTTACGGAATTCACCCCTCCACTTT
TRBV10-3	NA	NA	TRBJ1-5	CASSPGHYSNQPQHF	TGTGCCAGCAGCCCCGGACACTATAGCAATCAGCCCCAGCATTTT
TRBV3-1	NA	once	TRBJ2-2	CASSQPFTTNTGELFF	TGTGCCAGCAGCCAACCATTTACTACGAACACCGGGGAGCTGTTTTTT
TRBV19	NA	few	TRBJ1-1	CASSPSPGHWITEAFF	TGTGCCAGTAGTCCGTCACCGGGACACTGGATCACTGAAGCTTTCTTT
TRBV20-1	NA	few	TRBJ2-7	CSARWATGSSYEQYF	TGCAGTGCTAGATGGGCGACAGGAAGCTCCTACGAGCAGTACTTC
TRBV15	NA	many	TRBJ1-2	CATSRDRQPLLSYGYTF	TGTGCCACCAGCAGAGATAGGCAACCCCTCCTCTCCTATGGCTACACCTTC
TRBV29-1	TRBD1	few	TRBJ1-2	CSVLGGQGYGYTF	TGCAGCGTTCTAGGAGGACAGGGGTATGGCTACACCTTC
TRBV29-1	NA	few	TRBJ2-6	CSVGVGANVLTF	TGCAGCGTTGGGGTTGGGGCCAACGTCCTGACTTTC